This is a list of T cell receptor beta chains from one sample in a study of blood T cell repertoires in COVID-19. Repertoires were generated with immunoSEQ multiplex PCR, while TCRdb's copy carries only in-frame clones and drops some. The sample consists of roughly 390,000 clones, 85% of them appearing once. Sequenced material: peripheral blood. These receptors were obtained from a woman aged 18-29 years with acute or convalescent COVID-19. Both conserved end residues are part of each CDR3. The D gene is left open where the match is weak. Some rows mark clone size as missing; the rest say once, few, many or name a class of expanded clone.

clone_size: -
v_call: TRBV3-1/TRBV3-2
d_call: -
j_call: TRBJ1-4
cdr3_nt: TGTGCCAGCAGCCAATCGGGGTGGAATACAACTAATGAAAAACTGTTTTTT
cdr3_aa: CASSQSGWNTTNEKLFF

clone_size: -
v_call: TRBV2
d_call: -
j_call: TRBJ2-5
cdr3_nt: TGTGCCAGCCTTTTTCTGATGGGCAGCCAAGAGACCCAGTACTTC
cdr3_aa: CASLFLMGSQETQYF

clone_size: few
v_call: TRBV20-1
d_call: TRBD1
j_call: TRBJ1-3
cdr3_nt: TGCAGTGCTAGTGGGCTGCGGACAGGAGGAAACACCATATATTTT
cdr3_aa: CSASGLRTGGNTIYF

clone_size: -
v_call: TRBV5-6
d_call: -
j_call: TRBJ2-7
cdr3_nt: TGTGCCAGCAGCCCCGGGAGCTCCTACGAGCAGTACTTC
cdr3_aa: CASSPGSSYEQYF

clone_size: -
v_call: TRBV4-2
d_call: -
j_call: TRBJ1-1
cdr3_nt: TGTGCCAGCAGCCACGAGGGCTCTCTTGAAGCTTTCTTT
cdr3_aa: CASSHEGSLEAFF

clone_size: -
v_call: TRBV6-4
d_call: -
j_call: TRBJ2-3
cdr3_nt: TGTGCCAGCAGTGACTCGTACAGTAGCACAGATACGCAGTATTTT
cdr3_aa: CASSDSYSSTDTQYF

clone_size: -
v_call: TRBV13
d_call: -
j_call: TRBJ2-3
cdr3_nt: TGTGCCAGCAGCTTAACAGGGACATCGATCACAGATACGCAGTATTTT
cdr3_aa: CASSLTGTSITDTQYF

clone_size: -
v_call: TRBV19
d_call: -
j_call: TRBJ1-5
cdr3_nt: TGTGCCAGTACTCTAAGACAGGCCAATCAGCCCCAGCATTTT
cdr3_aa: CASTLRQANQPQHF

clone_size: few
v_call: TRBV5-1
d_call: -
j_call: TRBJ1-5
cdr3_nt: TGCGCCAGCAGCTTGGGCAGGGATCAGCCCCAGCATTTT
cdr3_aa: CASSLGRDQPQHF

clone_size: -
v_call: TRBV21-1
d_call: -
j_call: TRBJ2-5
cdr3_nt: TGTGCCAGCAGCAAAGGGAGCGGGAAAGAGACCCAGTACTTC
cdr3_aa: CASSKGSGKETQYF

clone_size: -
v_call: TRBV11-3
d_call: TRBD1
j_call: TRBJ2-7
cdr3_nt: TGTGCCAGCAGCCGAGACAGGGGAACCTACGAGCAGTACTTC
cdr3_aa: CASSRDRGTYEQYF

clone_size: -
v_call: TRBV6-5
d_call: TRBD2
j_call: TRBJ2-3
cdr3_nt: TGTGCCAGCAGGGTCGCGGCGGGGGCAGATACGCAGTATTTT
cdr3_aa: CASRVAAGADTQYF

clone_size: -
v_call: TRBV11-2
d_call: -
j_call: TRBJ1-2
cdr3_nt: TGTGCCAGCAGCTTGCTTCGGGGGGTGGACACCTTC
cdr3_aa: CASSLLRGVDTF

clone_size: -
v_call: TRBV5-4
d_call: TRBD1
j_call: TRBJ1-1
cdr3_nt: TGTGCCAGCAGCTTGAGGACAGGCTATACTGAAGCTTTCTTT
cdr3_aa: CASSLRTGYTEAFF

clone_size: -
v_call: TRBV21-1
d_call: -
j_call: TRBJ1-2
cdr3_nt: TGTGCCAGCAGCAATGAAGGGGGCGGGAAGGGCTACACCTTC
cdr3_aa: CASSNEGGGKGYTF

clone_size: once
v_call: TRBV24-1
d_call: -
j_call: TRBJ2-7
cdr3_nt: TGTGCCACCAGTGAAAGCCCAGCGAGGAACGAGCAGTACTTC
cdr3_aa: CATSESPARNEQYF

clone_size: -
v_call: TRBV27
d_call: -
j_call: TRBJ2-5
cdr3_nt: TGTGCCAGCAGTTCGGGAAGGGACCAAGAGACCCAGTACTTC
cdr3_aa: CASSSGRDQETQYF

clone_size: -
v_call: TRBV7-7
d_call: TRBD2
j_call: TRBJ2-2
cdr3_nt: TGTGCCAGCAGCTTAGCGCTGCGGGGGAGTACCGGGGAGCTGTTTTTT
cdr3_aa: CASSLALRGSTGELFF

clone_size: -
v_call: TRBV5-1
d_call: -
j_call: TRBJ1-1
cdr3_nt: TGCGCCAGCAGCTTACAAAGGAACACTGAAGCTTTCTTT
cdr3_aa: CASSLQRNTEAFF

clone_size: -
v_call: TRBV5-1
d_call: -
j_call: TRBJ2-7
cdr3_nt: TGCGCCAGCAGCTTGGCGTGGGGGGATGACTACGAGCAGTACTTC
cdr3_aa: CASSLAWGDDYEQYF

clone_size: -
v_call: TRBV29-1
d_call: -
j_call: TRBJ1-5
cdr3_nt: TGCAGCGTCCGACAGAATATCAATCAGCCCCAGCATTTT
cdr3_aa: CSVRQNINQPQHF

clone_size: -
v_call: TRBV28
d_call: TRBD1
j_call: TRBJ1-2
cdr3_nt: TGTGCCAGCACGGGGACAGGCTTTAGCTATGGCTACACCTTC
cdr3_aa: CASTGTGFSYGYTF

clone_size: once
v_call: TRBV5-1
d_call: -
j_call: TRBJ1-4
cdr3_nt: TGCGCCAGCAGCTTGGAGACAGCAAATGAAAAACTGTTTTTT
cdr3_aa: CASSLETANEKLFF

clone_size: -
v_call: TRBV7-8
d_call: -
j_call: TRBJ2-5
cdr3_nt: TGTGCCAGCAGCGCCGCTGCGGAGACCCAGTACTTC
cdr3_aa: CASSAAAETQYF

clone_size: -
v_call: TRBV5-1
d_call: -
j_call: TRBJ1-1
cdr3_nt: TGCGCCAGCAGCTTGGCAGTGAACACTGAAGCTTTCTTT
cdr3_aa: CASSLAVNTEAFF

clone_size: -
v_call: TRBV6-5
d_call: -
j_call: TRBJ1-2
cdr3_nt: TGTGCCAGCAGGGGCGGGACGGCTAACTATGGCTACACCTTC
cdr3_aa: CASRGGTANYGYTF

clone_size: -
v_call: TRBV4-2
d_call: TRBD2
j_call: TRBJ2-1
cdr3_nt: TGTGCCAGCAGCCAAGCGGGGGGGCCTTACAATGAGCAGTTCTTC
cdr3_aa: CASSQAGGPYNEQFF

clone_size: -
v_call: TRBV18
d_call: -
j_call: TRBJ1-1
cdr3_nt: TGTGCCAGCTCACTGGACAGCGAAGGAGCTGAAGCTTTCTTT
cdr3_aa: CASSLDSEGAEAFF

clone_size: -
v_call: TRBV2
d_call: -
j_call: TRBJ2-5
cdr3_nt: TGTGCCAGCAACAAAAACATGGGAGGCCAAGAGACCCAGTACTTC
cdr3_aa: CASNKNMGGQETQYF

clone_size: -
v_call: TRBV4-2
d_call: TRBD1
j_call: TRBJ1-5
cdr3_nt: TGTGCCAGCAGCCCAGAGACAGGGGGGGGTGGCAATCAGCCCCAGCATTTT
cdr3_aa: CASSPETGGGGNQPQHF

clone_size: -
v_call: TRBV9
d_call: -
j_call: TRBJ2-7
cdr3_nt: TGTGCCAGCAGCCCCCCCGGGACTGGGGAGCAGTACTTC
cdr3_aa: CASSPPGTGEQYF

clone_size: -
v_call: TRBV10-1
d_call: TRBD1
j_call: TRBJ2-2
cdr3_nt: TGCGCCAGCGGACAGGGAATTCCCGGGGAGCTGTTTTTT
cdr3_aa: CASGQGIPGELFF